This TCR beta chain was retrieved from a study of shared clonotypes between healthy human individuals. Study overall: Each donor's CD4 naive and CD4 memory cells filled three plates apiece, CD8 naive two, and CD8 memory one.

The assay was carried out at the deep level. Clones were sequenced by immunoSEQ multiplex PCR, and TCRdb holds only the in-frame ones, with some missing. Here the sample spans over a million clones, 78% being singletons. Points on this clone: A read error may explain this, as a much larger clone is one base away. This sample includes further DNA sequences coding for the same CDR3.

This receptor was obtained from a man aged 18 to 29 in good health. Some clones in this sample may be carry-over from other donors' samples. The specimen was memory CD4+ T cells from PBMCs. Subset indicated: CD45RA-negative fraction.

For the CDR3, the DNA is TGCAGCGTTGACGACGGGGGGCAAGGCTACGAGCAGTACTTC. Encoded protein: CSVDDGGQGYEQYF. V usage is TRBV29-1 and J usage is TRBJ2-7; a possible D gene is TRBD2 (7 bases). V lost 3 bases and J 3 bases, leaving 15 bases between the germline ends. Germline V gene sequence: CDR1 SQVTM, CDR2 ANQGSEA. This CDR3 contains 14 residues.